Included here is one TCR beta chain sequence, with context. This record comes from a study of blood T cell repertoires in COVID-19. On the study more broadly: Sites across the United States, Italy and Spain contributed samples from acute and convalescent COVID-19. T cells, B-cell-depleted T cells, or PBMCs supplied cDNA or gDNA.

In the study's own analysis: The assay estimated nucleated cells by amplifying reference gene primers. Measured with immunoSEQ multiplex PCR; TCRdb has only the in-frame clones, and not every one. That table gives V, J and clone size, and the DNA gave D and trimming. The data show approximately 15,000 clones, 84% seen once. Trimming took off 4 bases at V and 4 bases at J, with 10 bases between the two ends. The CDR3 sequence is 14 residues long. Germline V gene sequence: CDR1 LGHDT, CDR2 YNNKEL (reference sequence). The V gene is TRBV3-1 (or the pseudogene TRBV3-2), the J gene TRBJ2-2; D gene unclear. Source material: peripheral blood. This sequence originates from a woman between 45 and 60 years old with active or convalescent COVID-19. Written as DNA, the CDR3 is TGTGCCAGCAGCCTCTCGAGCATCACCGGGGAGCTGTTTTTT. Its protein product is CASSLSSITGELFF.